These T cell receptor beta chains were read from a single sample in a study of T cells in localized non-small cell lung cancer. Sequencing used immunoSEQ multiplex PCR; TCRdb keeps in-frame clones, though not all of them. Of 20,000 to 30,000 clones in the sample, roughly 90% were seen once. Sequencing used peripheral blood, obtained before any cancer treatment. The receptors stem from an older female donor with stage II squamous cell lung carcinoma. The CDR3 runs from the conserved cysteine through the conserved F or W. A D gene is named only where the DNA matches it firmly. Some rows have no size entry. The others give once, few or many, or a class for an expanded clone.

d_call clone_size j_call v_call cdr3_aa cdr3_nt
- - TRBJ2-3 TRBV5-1 CASSLVFEDTQYF TGCGCCAGCAGCTTGGTTTTCGAGGATACGCAGTATTTT
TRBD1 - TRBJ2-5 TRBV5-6 CASNRQGAVLQETQYF TGTGCCAGTAACCGACAGGGGGCCGTTCTTCAAGAGACCCAGTACTTC
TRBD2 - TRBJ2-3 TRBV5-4 CASSLVSGSADTQYF TGTGCCAGCAGCTTGGTTAGCGGGAGTGCAGATACGCAGTATTTT
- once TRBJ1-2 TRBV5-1 CASSLLRGRVDGYTF TGCGCCAGCAGCCTCCTCCGGGGGCGCGTAGATGGCTACACCTTC
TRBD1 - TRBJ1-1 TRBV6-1 CASSGDRGANTEAFF TGTGCCAGCAGTGGGGACAGGGGGGCGAACACTGAAGCTTTCTTT
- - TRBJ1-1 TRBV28 CASRYATGGNTEAFF TGTGCCAGCAGATATGCGACAGGAGGGAACACTGAAGCTTTCTTT
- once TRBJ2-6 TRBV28 CASAGQPASGANVLTF TGTGCCAGCGCAGGACAGCCTGCCTCGGGGGCCAACGTCCTGACTTTC
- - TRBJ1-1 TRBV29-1 CSVGDAYTEAFF TGCAGCGTTGGGGATGCTTACACTGAAGCTTTCTTT
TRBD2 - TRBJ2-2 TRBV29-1 CSAAGLAGGEPGELFF TGCAGCGCAGCGGGACTAGCGGGGGGGGAGCCCGGGGAGCTGTTTTTT
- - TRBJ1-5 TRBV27 CASSDRTSGISNQPQHF TGTGCCAGCAGCGACCGGACCTCGGGTATAAGCAATCAGCCCCAGCATTTT
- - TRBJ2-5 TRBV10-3 CAISEGTDSKETQYF TGTGCCATCAGTGAGGGCACAGATAGTAAAGAGACCCAGTACTTC
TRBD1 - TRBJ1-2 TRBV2 CASRKTGNGYTF TGTGCCAGCAGGAAGACAGGGAATGGCTACACCTTC
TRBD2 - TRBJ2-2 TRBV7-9 CASSTGSGRNTGELFF TGTGCCAGCAGCACCGGTAGCGGGAGGAACACCGGGGAGCTGTTTTTT
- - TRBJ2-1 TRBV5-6 CASSLRAVREQFF TGTGCCAGCAGCTTGCGAGCGGTCAGAGAGCAGTTCTTC
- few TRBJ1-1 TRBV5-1 CASSFRFMNTEAFF TGCGCCAGCAGCTTTAGGTTTATGAACACTGAAGCTTTCTTT
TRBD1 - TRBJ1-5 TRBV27 CATSDRENQPQHF TGTGCCACCTCGGACAGGGAGAATCAGCCCCAGCATTTT
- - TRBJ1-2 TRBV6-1 CASSEEIGYTF TGTGCCAGCAGTGAAGAGATTGGCTACACCTTC
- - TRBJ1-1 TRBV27 CASSLGTSLNTEAFF TGTGCCAGCAGTTTAGGGACATCTCTGAACACTGAAGCTTTCTTT
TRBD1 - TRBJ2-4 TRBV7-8 CASSAFTGGLAKNIQYF TGTGCCAGCAGCGCCTTTACAGGGGGCTTGGCCAAAAACATTCAGTACTTC
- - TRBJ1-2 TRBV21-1 CASTTGSYGYTF TGTGCCAGCACAACAGGTTCCTATGGCTACACCTTC
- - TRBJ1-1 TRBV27 CASSLTGWDTEAFF TGTGCCAGCAGTTTAACAGGGTGGGACACTGAAGCTTTCTTT
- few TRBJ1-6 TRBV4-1 CASSQDQGSSYNSPLHF TGCGCCAGCAGCCAAGACCAGGGGAGCTCCTATAATTCACCCCTCCACTTT
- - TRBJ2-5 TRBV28 CASSFGHRETQYF TGTGCCAGCAGTTTTGGACATAGAGAGACCCAGTACTTC
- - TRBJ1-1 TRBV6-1 CASSVQGYTEAFF TGTGCCAGCAGTGTTCAAGGGTACACTGAAGCTTTCTTT
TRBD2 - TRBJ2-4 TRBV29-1 CSVEAGGAKNIQYF TGCAGCGTTGAAGCGGGAGGGGCCAAAAACATTCAGTACTTC
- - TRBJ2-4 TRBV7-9 CASSPMQSTLAKNIQYF TGTGCCAGCAGCCCGATGCAATCCACCCTAGCCAAAAACATTCAGTACTTC
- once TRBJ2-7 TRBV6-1 CASSEGLPSAYEQYF TGTGCCAGCAGTGAAGGGTTGCCTTCAGCCTACGAGCAGTACTTC
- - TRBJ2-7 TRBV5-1 CASSASGNLYEQYF TGCGCCAGCAGCGCATCGGGGAACCTCTACGAGCAGTACTTC
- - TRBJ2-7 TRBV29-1 CSVAGPGPNEQYF TGCAGCGTTGCGGGACCGGGTCCCAACGAGCAGTACTTC
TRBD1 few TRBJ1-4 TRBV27 CASSSIQGVTNEKLFF TGTGCCAGCAGTTCGATACAGGGGGTAACTAATGAAAAACTGTTTTTT
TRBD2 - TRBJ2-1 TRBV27 CASSFPAGGLNEQFF TGTGCCAGCAGTTTCCCAGCGGGGGGGTTAAATGAGCAGTTCTTC
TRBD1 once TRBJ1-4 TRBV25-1 CASSEFLTGTGEKLFF TGTGCCAGCAGTGAATTTCTGACAGGGACCGGTGAAAAACTGTTTTTT
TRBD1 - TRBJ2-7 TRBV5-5 CASSLEDREAYEQYF TGTGCCAGCAGCTTGGAGGACAGGGAAGCCTACGAGCAGTACTTC
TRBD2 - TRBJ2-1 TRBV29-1 CSVLLADRSYNEQFF TGCAGCGTCCTACTAGCGGACCGCTCCTACAATGAGCAGTTCTTC
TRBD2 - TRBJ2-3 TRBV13 CASSPPKGRATDTQYF TGTGCCAGCAGCCCCCCCAAGGGGAGGGCCACAGATACGCAGTATTTT
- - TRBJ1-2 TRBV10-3 CAISESADYGYTF TGTGCCATCAGTGAGTCGGCGGACTATGGCTACACCTTC
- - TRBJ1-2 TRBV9 CASRGQAYGYTF TGTGCCAGCAGGGGTCAGGCCTATGGCTACACCTTC
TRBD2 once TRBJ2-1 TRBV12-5 CASGRARAGVLYNEQFF TGTGCTAGTGGTAGAGCGAGAGCGGGAGTCCTTTACAATGAGCAGTTCTTC
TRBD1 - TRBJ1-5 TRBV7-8 CASSGSGQVDDQPQHF TGTGCCAGCAGCGGTTCCGGACAGGTAGACGACCAGCCCCAGCATTTT
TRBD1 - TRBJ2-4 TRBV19 CASQDRFKNIQYF TGTGCCAGTCAGGACAGGTTCAAAAACATTCAGTACTTC